Shown below are 8 T cell receptor beta chains from a single sample sequenced in a study of blood T cells in healthy people across ages. For the second PCR, which ran for roughly 7 to 11 cycles, a sample-barcoded 5' primer and a J-beta primer mix were used. Each CDR3 protein is one row after TCRdb ran MiXCR on the 5' RACE reads. The sample includes around 1,800,000 distinct CDR3 sequences, about 39% seen only once; the top ten take roughly 23%. The sample was blood. The receptors were gathered from a human donor in good health.

This clonotype was picked up many times. The chain combines TRBV29-1 with TRBJ2-7, with 7 bases aligning to TRBD1. Losses at the gene ends were 4 bases for V and 0 bases for J; bases not matched to a gene: 6. The CDR3 runs to 14 residues. Germline V gene lookup returns CDR1 SQVTM and CDR2 ANQGSEA. CDR3 amino acids: CSVAGTVSSYEQYF. The CDR3 DNA reads TGCAGCGTTGCCGGGACAGTTAGCTCCTACGAGCAGTACTTC.

The rearrangement uses TRBV20-1 and TRBJ2-3; D is uncertain. V was trimmed by 0 bases and J by 0 bases, leaving 13 bases between them. CDR3 size: 16 residues. Germline CDR1 DFQATT, CDR2 SNEGSKA (reference sequence). CDR3 nucleotides: TGCAGTGCTAGAGACGCTAGTGGACCTAGCACAGATACGCAGTATTTT. Residues: CSARDASGPSTDTQYF.

V is TRBV7-3 and J is TRBJ1-2; D is uncertain. CDR1 and CDR2 from the germline V gene are SGHTA and FQGTGA. The CDR3 is 14 residues long. Trimming left V 4 bases short and J 5 bases short, with 14 bases between. For the CDR3, the DNA is TGTGCCAGCAGCTCGGAAGGCAGACTGTATGGCTACACCTTC. It specifies CASSSEGRLYGYTF.

This clonotype has only a few counts. The J gene is TRBJ2-1, the V gene TRBV24-1; the D gene is possibly TRBD2 (7 bases). Germline-derived CDR1 and CDR2 are KGHDR and SFDVKD. V was shortened by 5 bases and J by 4 bases, with 14 bases between the two germline ends. The CDR3 has 15 amino acids. Here the CDR3 reads CATSGGAGTYNEQFF. CDR3 nucleotides: TGTGCCACCAGTGGGGGAGCGGGGACATACAATGAGCAGTTCTTC.

Only a few counts were recorded for this clonotype. CDR3 region: CSATVTGTFNQPQHF. DNA for the CDR3: TGCAGTGCTACCGTGACAGGAACGTTCAATCAGCCCCAGCATTTT. The gene calls are TRBV20-1 and TRBJ1-5, with D tentatively TRBD1 (6 bases). The CDR3 loop spans 15 amino acids. Germline-derived CDR1 and CDR2 are DFQATT and SNEGSKA (reference sequence). V shed 4 bases and J shed 3 bases, with 16 bases lying between them.

This clonotype showed up just a few times. The chain is built from TRBV14 and TRBJ1-2, with unresolved D. Trimming cost V 1 base and J 4 bases, with 10 bases left between them. The length of the CDR3 is 14 residues. The V gene's germline CDR1 is SGHDN and CDR2 FVKESK. The CDR3 DNA sequence: TGTGCCAGCAGCCAAGGAGGGATGATCTATGGCTACACCTTC. It specifies CASSQGGMIYGYTF.

The chain joins TRBV7-9 to TRBJ1-6; D is undetermined. The germline V gene has CDR1 SEHNR and CDR2 FQNEAQ (reference sequence). The CDR3 runs to 14 residues. V lost 4 bases and J 9 bases, leaving 13 bases between the germline ends. CDR3 region: CASSSRQGGSPLHF. CDR3 DNA: TGTGCCAGCAGCTCGCGACAAGGTGGTTCACCCCTCCACTTT.

The chain combines TRBV11-2 with TRBJ2-2; D remains unclear. From germline, CDR1 is SGHAT and CDR2 FQNNGV. The CDR3 sequence is 14 residues long. Deletions cut 5 bases from V and 4 bases from J, with 11 bases between. The CDR3 loop reads CASSRTQATGELFF. The CDR3 DNA reads as TGTGCCAGCAGCCGAACCCAAGCCACCGGGGAGCTGTTTTTT.